This record looks at one TCR beta chain sequence and its context. Its antigen is undetermined. The sample belongs to a study of T cell responses to AZD1222 COVID-19 vaccine. General study findings and limits: The study sampled repertoires only after the peak T cell response.

Sequencing used immunoSEQ multiplex PCR; TCRdb keeps in-frame clones, though not all of them. The sample contains fewer than 200,000 clones, 85% to 95% of which appear only once. CDR3 length: 13 amino acids. Between the trimmed V and J ends, which lost 7 bases and 9 bases, there was a span of 16 bases. The specimen was peripheral blood, collected 28 days after the second dose of the MenACWY control vaccine. This chain links TRBV12-3 or TRBV12-4 with TRBJ1-5, with D perhaps TRBD1 (6 bases). The source is an adult who received the MenACWY meningococcal vaccine as a control. The CDR3 DNA sequence: TGTGCCAGCAAATATGGGGGGCAGGGGCCCCAGCATTTT. As protein: CASKYGGQGPQHF.